The rows below give T cell receptor beta chains drawn from one sample of a study of blood T cell repertoires in COVID-19. Here immunoSEQ multiplex PCR was the method, and the copy in TCRdb shows in-frame clones only, minus some. This sample carries about 170,000 clones, 82% of them seen once, and the ten largest clones take 7%. Input material: peripheral blood. The receptors originated from a woman aged 40 to 50 with COVID-19, enrolled during active disease. Each CDR3 is given with its conserved first and last residue. The D gene is left open where the match is weak. Not every row has a clone size; where given, it reads once, few, many or a size class.

TRBV19	-	TRBD2	TRBJ2-7	CASSSSPGTSAYEQYF	TGTGCCAGTAGTTCCTCTCCCGGGACTAGCGCCTACGAGCAGTACTTC
TRBV6-5	-	-	TRBJ2-7	CASRRQESYEQYF	TGTGCCAGCAGGAGACAGGAGAGCTACGAGCAGTACTTC
TRBV28	-	TRBD2	TRBJ2-4	CASSETGGSGPNIQYF	TGTGCCAGCAGCGAAACGGGGGGTAGCGGCCCGAACATTCAGTACTTC
TRBV10-2	-	TRBD1	TRBJ1-6	CASSESTGIVSPLHF	TGCGCCAGCAGTGAGTCGACAGGGATAGTCTCACCCCTCCACTTT
TRBV30	-	TRBD2	TRBJ2-5	CAWSGTSGGETQYF	TGTGCCTGGAGTGGGACTAGCGGTGGGGAGACCCAGTACTTC
TRBV11-2	-	TRBD2	TRBJ2-3	CASKLAGATDTQYF	TGTGCCAGCAAACTAGCGGGGGCCACAGATACGCAGTATTTT
TRBV14	-	TRBD1	TRBJ1-2	CASSQTGGYGYTF	TGTGCCAGCAGCCAAACAGGGGGCTATGGCTACACCTTC
TRBV19	-	-	TRBJ2-7	CASGLGGRDEQYF	TGTGCCAGTGGTTTAGGGGGGCGCGACGAGCAGTACTTC
TRBV6-5	once	-	TRBJ2-1	CASSYFQLGGGEQFF	TGTGCCAGCAGTTACTTTCAACTAGGAGGCGGTGAGCAGTTCTTC
TRBV19	-	TRBD1	TRBJ1-2	CASTTGTGFFGYTF	TGTGCCAGTACCACCGGGACAGGGTTTTTTGGCTACACCTTC
TRBV3-1/TRBV3-2	once	TRBD1	TRBJ1-6	CASSQNLPGQGSSYNSPLHF	TGTGCCAGCAGCCAAAATCTCCCGGGACAGGGAAGCTCCTATAATTCACCCCTCCACTTT
TRBV6-5	-	TRBD1	TRBJ1-6	CASITGGNSPLHF	TGTGCCAGCATAACAGGGGGTAATTCACCCCTCCACTTT
TRBV7-2	-	-	TRBJ1-1	CASSLVRVDTEAFF	TGTGCCAGCAGCTTAGTCAGGGTTGACACTGAAGCTTTCTTT
TRBV5-4	-	TRBD1	TRBJ1-6	CASSRDSGGYNSPLHF	TGTGCCAGCAGCAGGGACAGTGGGGGCTATAATTCACCCCTCCACTTT
TRBV15	-	TRBD1	TRBJ2-7	CATRMGRDRGNEQYF	TGTGCCACCAGGATGGGGCGCGACAGGGGAAACGAGCAGTACTTC
TRBV5-4	-	-	TRBJ1-4	CASSLKGSEKLFF	TGTGCCAGCAGCTTGAAAGGGAGTGAAAAACTGTTTTTT
TRBV28	-	TRBD1	TRBJ2-3	CASSFPRTGEGSTDTQYF	TGTGCCAGCAGTTTCCCCAGGACAGGGGAAGGAAGCACAGATACGCAGTATTTT
TRBV18	-	-	TRBJ2-1	CASSVAGAGHRYNEQFF	TGTGCCAGTTCCGTGGCGGGGGCAGGTCATCGATACAATGAGCAGTTCTTC
TRBV5-1	-	TRBD1	TRBJ1-1	CASSLGTGFNTEAFF	TGCGCCAGCAGCTTAGGGACAGGCTTTAACACTGAAGCTTTCTTT
TRBV18	-	-	TRBJ1-1	CASSPPTGIEAFF	TGTGCCAGCTCACCACCAACAGGGATCGAAGCTTTCTTT
TRBV4-1	few	-	TRBJ1-4	CASSRGGATNEKLFF	TGCGCCAGCAGCCGAGGGGGTGCAACTAATGAAAAACTGTTTTTT
TRBV6-1	-	TRBD2	TRBJ2-5	CASRKLAGDQETQYF	TGTGCCAGCAGAAAACTAGCGGGGGACCAAGAGACCCAGTACTTC
TRBV14	-	TRBD1	TRBJ1-2	CASSNPGTGLSGGYTF	TGTGCCAGCAGCAACCCCGGGACAGGGCTTTCGGGTGGCTACACCTTC
TRBV10-3	-	-	TRBJ1-2	CAISESGTTSGYTF	TGTGCCATCAGTGAGTCGGGGACTACGTCTGGCTACACCTTC
TRBV7-8	-	-	TRBJ2-2	CASSSHLTGELFF	TGTGCCAGCAGCTCACACCTCACCGGGGAGCTGTTTTTT
TRBV6-5	-	-	TRBJ1-1	CASSRGEHEAFF	TGTGCCAGCAGTCGGGGGGAACATGAAGCTTTCTTT
TRBV30	-	TRBD2	TRBJ2-7	CAWKKGLAGGNEQYF	TGTGCCTGGAAAAAGGGACTAGCGGGAGGCAACGAGCAGTACTTC
TRBV6-4	-	-	TRBJ2-1	CASSALYSGNNEQFF	TGTGCCAGCAGTGCCCTTTATAGCGGAAACAATGAGCAGTTCTTC
TRBV6-6	-	-	TRBJ2-1	CASSQRPGNEQFF	TGTGCCAGCAGTCAGCGACCGGGCAATGAGCAGTTCTTC
TRBV4-1	-	TRBD1	TRBJ2-7	CASSQAGTEPSYEQYF	TGCGCCAGCAGCCAAGCCGGGACAGAGCCTTCCTACGAGCAGTACTTC
TRBV6-5	-	TRBD2	TRBJ2-1	CASSSRTSGRGEQFF	TGTGCCAGCAGTTCCCGGACTAGCGGGAGAGGTGAGCAGTTCTTC
TRBV19	-	TRBD1	TRBJ1-5	CASSARDRGTYQPQHF	TGTGCCAGTAGCGCCCGGGACAGGGGAACCTATCAGCCCCAGCATTTT
TRBV12-3/TRBV12-4	-	-	TRBJ2-7	CASSYLALYEQYF	TGTGCCAGCAGTTATCTAGCTCTTTACGAGCAGTACTTC
TRBV25-1	-	-	TRBJ2-1	CASSSRDYNEQFF	TGTGCCAGCAGTTCGAGGGACTACAATGAGCAGTTCTTC
TRBV11-2	-	TRBD1	TRBJ2-5	CASSPRQGVIMETQYF	TGTGCCAGCAGCCCCAGACAGGGAGTGATAATGGAGACCCAGTACTTC
TRBV4-1	-	-	TRBJ2-3	CASSRLKLEASTDTQYF	TGCGCCAGCAGCCGTCTCAAACTAGAAGCTAGCACAGATACGCAGTATTTT
TRBV19	-	-	TRBJ1-1	CASLPEYAEAFF	TGTGCCAGCCTCCCGGAGTACGCTGAAGCTTTCTTT
TRBV15	-	-	TRBJ1-3	CATSRDGVGRGRGNTIYF	TGTGCCACCAGCAGAGATGGGGTTGGCAGGGGCCGCGGAAACACCATATATTTT
TRBV2	-	-	TRBJ2-2	CASSEYSAGTNTGELFF	TGTGCCAGCAGTGAATACTCGGCGGGAACGAACACCGGGGAGCTGTTTTTT
TRBV7-3	once	-	TRBJ2-6	CASSPNGVGANVLTF	TGTGCCAGCAGCCCAAACGGGGTCGGGGCCAACGTCCTGACTTTC
TRBV19	many	-	TRBJ1-5	CASSPQGMGQPQHF	TGTGCCAGTAGTCCTCAGGGGATGGGTCAGCCCCAGCATTTT
TRBV24-1	-	-	TRBJ2-1	CATSDDKMGEQFF	TGTGCCACCAGTGATGACAAGATGGGTGAGCAGTTCTTC
TRBV15	few	TRBD2	TRBJ2-3	CATRSPGGASTDTQYF	TGTGCCACCAGATCCCCCGGGGGGGCTAGCACAGATACGCAGTATTTT
TRBV30	once	-	TRBJ1-6	CAWSVEDLRVESYNSPLHF	TGTGCCTGGAGTGTAGAAGATCTACGGGTAGAATCCTATAATTCACCCCTCCACTTT
TRBV2	-	-	TRBJ1-5	CASSDVDFSNQPQHF	TGTGCCAGCAGTGATGTAGACTTTTCCAATCAGCCCCAGCATTTT
TRBV19	-	TRBD2	TRBJ2-3	CASRTNPSGRLTQYF	TGTGCCAGTAGAACCAACCCTAGCGGGAGATTGACGCAGTATTTT
TRBV6-4	-	-	TRBJ2-2	CASKVEGASTGELFF	TGTGCCAGCAAGGTGGAGGGGGCGAGCACCGGGGAGCTGTTTTTT
TRBV14	-	-	TRBJ1-1	CASSQVSGAEAFF	TGTGCCAGCAGCCAAGTCAGTGGAGCCGAAGCTTTCTTT
TRBV3-1/TRBV3-2	once	TRBD2	TRBJ2-1	CASSQGPTSGRAEMDEQFF	TGTGCCAGCAGCCAAGGCCCGACTAGCGGGAGGGCCGAGATGGATGAGCAGTTCTTC
TRBV19	-	TRBD1	TRBJ2-7	CASRAHLEGAAEQYF	TGTGCCAGTAGAGCACATCTCGAGGGGGCCGCCGAGCAGTACTTC
TRBV5-1	-	-	TRBJ2-2	CASSPIGRVNTGELFF	TGCGCCAGCAGCCCTATAGGGAGAGTTAACACCGGGGAGCTGTTTTTT
TRBV9	medium-sized	TRBD2	TRBJ2-2	CASSLTSGRNTGELFF	TGTGCCAGCAGCCTTACTAGCGGGAGGAACACCGGGGAGCTGTTTTTT
TRBV7-6	-	-	TRBJ2-1	CASSLVGAGVNSNEQFF	TGTGCCAGCAGCCTAGTGGGGGCGGGGGTTAACTCCAATGAGCAGTTCTTC